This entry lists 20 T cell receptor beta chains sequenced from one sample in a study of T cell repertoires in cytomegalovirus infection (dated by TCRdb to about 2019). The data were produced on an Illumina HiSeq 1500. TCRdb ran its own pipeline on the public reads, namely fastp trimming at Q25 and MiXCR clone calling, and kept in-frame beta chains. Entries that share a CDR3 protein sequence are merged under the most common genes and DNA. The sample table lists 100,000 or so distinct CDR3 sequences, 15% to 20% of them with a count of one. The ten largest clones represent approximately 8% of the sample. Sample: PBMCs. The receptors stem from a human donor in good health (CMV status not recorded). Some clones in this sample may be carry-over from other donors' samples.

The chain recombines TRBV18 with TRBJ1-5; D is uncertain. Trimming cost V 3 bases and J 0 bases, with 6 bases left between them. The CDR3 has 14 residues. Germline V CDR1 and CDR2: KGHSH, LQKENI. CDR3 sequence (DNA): TGTGCCAGCTCACCCTGGGGTAGCAATCAGCCCCAGCATTTT. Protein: CASSPWGSNQPQHF.

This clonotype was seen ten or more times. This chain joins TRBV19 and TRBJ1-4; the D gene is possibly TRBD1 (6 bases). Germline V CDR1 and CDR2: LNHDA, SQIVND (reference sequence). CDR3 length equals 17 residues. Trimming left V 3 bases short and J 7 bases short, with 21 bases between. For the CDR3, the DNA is TGTGCCAGTAGTATGAAGGGGACTCAGGGGCTGGGTGAAAAACTGTTTTTT. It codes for CASSMKGTQGLGEKLFF.

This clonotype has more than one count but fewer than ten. CDR3 coding DNA: TGTGCCAGCAGCTCCCTAGGACTCCGGGGTGCAAACACCATATATTTT. Its protein is CASSSLGLRGANTIYF. This rearrangement joins TRBV7-2 to TRBJ1-3; no definite D call. The CDR3 sequence is 16 residues long. V lost 4 bases and J 6 bases, leaving 19 bases between the germline ends. Per germline, CDR1 SGHTA and CDR2 FQGNSA.

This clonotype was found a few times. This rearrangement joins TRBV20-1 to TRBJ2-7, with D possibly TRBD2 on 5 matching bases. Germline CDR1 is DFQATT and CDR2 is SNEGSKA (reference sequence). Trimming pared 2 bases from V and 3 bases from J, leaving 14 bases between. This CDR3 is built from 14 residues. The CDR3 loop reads CSARSGAGYYEQYF. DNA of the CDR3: TGCAGTGCTAGATCGGGCGCGGGCTACTACGAGCAGTACTTC.

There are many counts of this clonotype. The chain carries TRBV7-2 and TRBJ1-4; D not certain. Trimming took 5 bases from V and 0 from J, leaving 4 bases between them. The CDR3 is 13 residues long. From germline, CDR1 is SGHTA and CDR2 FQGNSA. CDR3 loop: CASSQSTNEKLFF. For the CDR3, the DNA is TGTGCCAGCAGCCAGTCAACTAATGAAAAACTGTTTTTT.

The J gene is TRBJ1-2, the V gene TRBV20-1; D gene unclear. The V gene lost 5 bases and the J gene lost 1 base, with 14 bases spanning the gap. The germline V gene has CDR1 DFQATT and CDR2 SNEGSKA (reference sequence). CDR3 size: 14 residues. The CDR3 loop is CSASHLTYNYGYTF. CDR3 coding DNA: TGCAGTGCTTCCCATCTGACATATAACTATGGCTACACCTTC.

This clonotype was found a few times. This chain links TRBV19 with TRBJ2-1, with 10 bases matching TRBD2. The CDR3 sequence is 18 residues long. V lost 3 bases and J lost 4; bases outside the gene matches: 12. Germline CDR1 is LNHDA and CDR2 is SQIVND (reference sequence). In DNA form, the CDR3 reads TGTGCCAGTAGTATTGCCGGGGTAGCGGGGGGCAAGTACAATGAGCAGTTCTTC. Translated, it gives CASSIAGVAGGKYNEQFF.

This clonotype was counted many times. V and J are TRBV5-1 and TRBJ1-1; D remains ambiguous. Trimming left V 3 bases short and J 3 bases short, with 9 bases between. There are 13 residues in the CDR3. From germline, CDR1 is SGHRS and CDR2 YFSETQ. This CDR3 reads CASSSQMDTEAFF. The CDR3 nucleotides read TGCGCCAGCAGCTCTCAGATGGACACTGAAGCTTTCTTT.

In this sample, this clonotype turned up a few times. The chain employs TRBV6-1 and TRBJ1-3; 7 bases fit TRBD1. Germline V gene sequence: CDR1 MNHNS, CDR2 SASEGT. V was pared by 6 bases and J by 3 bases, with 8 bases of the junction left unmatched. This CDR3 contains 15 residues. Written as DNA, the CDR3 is TGTGCCAGCAGACTACAACAGGGGAGTGGAAACACCATATATTTT. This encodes CASRLQQGSGNTIYF.

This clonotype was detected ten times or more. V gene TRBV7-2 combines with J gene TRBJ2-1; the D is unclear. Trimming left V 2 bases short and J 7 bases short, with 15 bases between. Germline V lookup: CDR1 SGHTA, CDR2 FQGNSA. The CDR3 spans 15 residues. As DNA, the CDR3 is TGTGCCAGCAGCTTACCGGGTTTGGGGTGGAATGAGCAGTTCTTC. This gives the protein CASSLPGLGWNEQFF.

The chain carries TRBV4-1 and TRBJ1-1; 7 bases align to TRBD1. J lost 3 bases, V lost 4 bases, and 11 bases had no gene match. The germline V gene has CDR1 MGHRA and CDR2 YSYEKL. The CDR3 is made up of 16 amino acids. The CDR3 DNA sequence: TGCGCCAGCAGCCCCCAGGGGGGGCTACCGGACACTGAAGCTTTCTTT. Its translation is CASSPQGGLPDTEAFF.

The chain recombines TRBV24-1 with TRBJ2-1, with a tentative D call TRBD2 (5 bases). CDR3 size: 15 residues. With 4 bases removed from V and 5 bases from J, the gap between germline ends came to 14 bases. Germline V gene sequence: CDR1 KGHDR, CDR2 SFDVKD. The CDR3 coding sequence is TGTGCCACCAGTGACCCTAGATCGGGGAACAATGAGCAGTTCTTC. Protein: CATSDPRSGNNEQFF.

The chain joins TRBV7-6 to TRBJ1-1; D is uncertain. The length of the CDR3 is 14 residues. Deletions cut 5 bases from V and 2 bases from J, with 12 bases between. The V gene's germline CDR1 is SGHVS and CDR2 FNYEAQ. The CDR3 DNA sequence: TGTGCCAGCAGCCTGGGAGCCGACAACACTGAAGCTTTCTTT. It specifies CASSLGADNTEAFF.

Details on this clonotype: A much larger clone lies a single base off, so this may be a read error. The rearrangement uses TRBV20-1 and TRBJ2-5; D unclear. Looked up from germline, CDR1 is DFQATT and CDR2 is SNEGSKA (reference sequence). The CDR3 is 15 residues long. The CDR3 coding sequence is TGCAATGCTAGAGAGGAATTTAGGATCCAAGAGACCCAGTACTTC. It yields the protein CNAREEFRIQETQYF.

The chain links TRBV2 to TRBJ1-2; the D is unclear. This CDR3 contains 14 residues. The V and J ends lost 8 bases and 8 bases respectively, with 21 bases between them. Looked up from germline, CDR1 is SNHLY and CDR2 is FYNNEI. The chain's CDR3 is CASSGRTMFAGYTF. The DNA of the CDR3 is TGTGCCAGCTCGGGCAGAACGATGTTTGCGGGCTACACCTTC.

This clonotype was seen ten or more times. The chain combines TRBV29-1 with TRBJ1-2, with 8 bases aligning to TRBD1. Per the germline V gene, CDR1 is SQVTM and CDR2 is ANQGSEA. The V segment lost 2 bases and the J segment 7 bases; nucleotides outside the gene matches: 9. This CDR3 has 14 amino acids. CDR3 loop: CSVETGRGLSGYTF. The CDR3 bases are TGCAGCGTTGAAACCGGCAGGGGGCTAAGTGGCTACACCTTC.

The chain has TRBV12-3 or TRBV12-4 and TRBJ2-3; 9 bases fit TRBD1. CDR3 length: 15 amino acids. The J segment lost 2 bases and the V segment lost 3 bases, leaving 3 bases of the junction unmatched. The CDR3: CASSLGTGLTDTQYF. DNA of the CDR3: TGTGCCAGCAGTTTGGGGACAGGGCTCACAGATACGCAGTATTTT.

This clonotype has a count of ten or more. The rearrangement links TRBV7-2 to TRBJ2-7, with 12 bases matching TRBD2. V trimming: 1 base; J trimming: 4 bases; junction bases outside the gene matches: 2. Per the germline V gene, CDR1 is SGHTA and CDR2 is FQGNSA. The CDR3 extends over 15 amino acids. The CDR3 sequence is CASSLGTSGDYEQYF. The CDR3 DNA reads TGTGCCAGCAGCTTAGGGACTAGCGGGGATTACGAGCAGTACTTC. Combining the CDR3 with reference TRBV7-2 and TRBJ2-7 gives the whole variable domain GAGVSQSPSNKVTEKGKDVELRCDPISGHTALYWYRQSLGQGLEFLIYFQGNSAPDKSGLPSDRFSAERTGGSVSTLTIQRTQQEDSAVYLCASSLGTSGDYEQYFGPGTRLTVT.

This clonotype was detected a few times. CDR3 in amino acids: CASTRTGQVTEAFF. CDR3 sequence (DNA): TGTGCCAGCACTAGAACGGGACAGGTGACTGAAGCTTTCTTT. The chain combines TRBV12-3 or TRBV12-4 with TRBJ1-1; TRBD1 matches at 8 bases. The CDR3 runs 14 residues. The V segment lost 7 bases and the J segment 5 bases; nucleotides outside the gene matches: 9.

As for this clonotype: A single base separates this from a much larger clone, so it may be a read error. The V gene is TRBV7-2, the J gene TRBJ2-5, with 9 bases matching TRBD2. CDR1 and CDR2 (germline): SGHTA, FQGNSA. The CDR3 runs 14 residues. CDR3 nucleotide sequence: TGTGCCAGCAGCCAAACTAGCGGGCGGGAGATCCAGTACTTC. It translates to CASSQTSGREIQYF.